These 31 T cell receptor beta chains were all obtained from the same sample, sequenced in a study of cytotoxic CD8 clonotypes in ibrutinib-treated CLL. Sequencing used immunoSEQ multiplex PCR; TCRdb keeps in-frame clones, though not all of them. The data show 73,000 or so clones, roughly 72% seen once. The material sequenced was PBMCs, taken after 12 months of ibrutinib treatment. The receptors were gathered from a human donor with chronic lymphocytic leukemia.

The chain couples TRBV5-1 to TRBJ2-7; TRBD2 is a possible D gene (6 bases). The V gene lost 0 bases and the J gene lost 0 bases, with 13 bases spanning the gap. Germline V lookup: CDR1 SGHRS, CDR2 YFSETQ. The CDR3 runs to 16 residues. CDR3 loop: CASSLEEGRLSYEQYF. CDR3 sequence (DNA): TGCGCCAGCAGCTTGGAGGAGGGTCGGCTCTCCTACGAGCAGTACTTC.

The chain links TRBV11-2 to TRBJ2-3, with 8 bases matching TRBD1. With 3 bases clipped from V and 1 base from J, the junction kept 6 bases outside the gene matches. Germline V lookup: CDR1 SGHAT, CDR2 FQNNGV. This CDR3 has 16 residues. The CDR3 region has the DNA TGTGCCAGCAGCTTCCTACCGGGACAGGGCACAGATACGCAGTATTTT. Residues: CASSFLPGQGTDTQYF.

The chain links TRBV11-2 to TRBJ2-1; D is unclear. This CDR3 region has 15 residues. Trimming left V 1 base short and J 5 bases short, with 12 bases between. In germline, CDR1 is SGHAT, CDR2 FQNNGV. The CDR3 nucleotides are TGTGCCAGCAGCTTAGGGTTGGGTCGGCACAATGAGCAGTTCTTC. It specifies CASSLGLGRHNEQFF.

This chain uses TRBV4-3 with TRBJ2-2; 7 bases match TRBD2. Germline CDR1 reads LGHNA; CDR2 reads YSLEER. V shed 1 base and J 5 bases; nucleotides not matched to a gene: 1. This CDR3 has 14 residues. The CDR3 loop reads CASSQGGGTGELFF. For the CDR3, the DNA is TGCGCCAGCAGCCAAGGGGGGGGAACCGGGGAGCTGTTTTTT.

This clone was detected a few times. This rearrangement joins TRBV6-6 to TRBJ1-2, with TRBD1 matching 8 bases. This CDR3 contains 14 residues. Germline CDR1 is MNHNY and CDR2 is SVGAGI (reference sequence). Trimming took 5 bases from V and 6 from J; bases not matched to a gene: 8. CDR3 loop: CASSRQGTVNGYTF. The DNA for the CDR3 is TGTGCCAGCAGTCGACAGGGGACGGTGAATGGCTACACCTTC.

This chain connects TRBV5-6 to TRBJ2-6, with D maybe TRBD2 (5 bases). The germline V gene encodes CDR1 SGHDT and CDR2 YYEEEE. The CDR3 has 16 amino acids. The V end was cut by 0 bases, the J end by 0 bases, with 7 bases between. Here the CDR3 DNA reads TGTGCCAGCAGCTTGGGGCGGGTCTCTGGGGCCAACGTCCTGACTTTC. Translation gives CASSLGRVSGANVLTF.

V gene TRBV5-1 combines with J gene TRBJ1-1, with D possibly being TRBD1 (6 bases). The ends were cut back, 5 bases at V and 4 bases at J, with 15 bases in the middle. The CDR3 totals 14 residues. The germline gives CDR1 SGHRS, CDR2 YFSETQ. DNA of the CDR3: TGCGCCAGCAGGACGGCGGGAGGGGGCACTGAAGCTTTCTTT. It codes for CASRTAGGGTEAFF.

CDR3 region: CATSGTGESGELFF. The CDR3 DNA sequence: TGTGCCACATCCGGGACAGGGGAATCCGGGGAGCTGTTTTTT. This rearrangement joins TRBV19 to TRBJ2-2; the match to TRBD1 covers 10 bases. The CDR3 totals 14 residues. Losses at the gene ends were 10 bases for V and 6 bases for J; bases not matched to a gene: 8. Looked up from germline, CDR1 is LNHDA and CDR2 is SQIVND (reference sequence). Full variable domain (missing parts from reference TRBV19 and TRBJ2-2): DGGITQSPKYLFRKEGQNVTLSCEQNLNHDAMYWYRQDPGQGLRLIYYSQIVNDFQKGDIAEGYSVSREKKESFPLTVTSAQKNPTAFYLCATSGTGESGELFFGEGSRLTVL.

The chain carries TRBV4-3 and TRBJ2-5, with unresolved D. V was clipped by 3 bases and J by 4 bases, with 9 bases between them. Germline CDR1 and CDR2: LGHNA and YSLEER. CDR3 size: 13 residues. CDR3 coding DNA: TGCGCCAGCAGCCAGTCTCGTTTAGAGACCCAGTACTTC. As protein: CASSQSRLETQYF.

This clone turned up a few times. The chain carries TRBV11-3 and TRBJ2-2; D not certain. The CDR3 extends over 9 amino acids. The germline CDR1 and CDR2 sequences are SGHNT and YENEEA. With 4 bases removed from V and 10 bases from J, the gap between germline ends came to 1 base. The CDR3 sequence: CASSSELFF. The CDR3 bases are TGTGCCAGCAGCTCGGAGCTGTTTTTT. The full variable domain, rest sourced from reference TRBV11-3 and TRBJ2-2, is EAGVVQSPRYKIIEKKQPVAFWCNPISGHNTLYWYLQNLGQGPELLIRYENEEAVDDSQLPKDRFSAERLKGVDSTLKIQPAELGDSAVYLCASSSELFFGEGSRLTVL.

J is TRBJ1-5 and V is TRBV5-1; tentatively, D is TRBD1 (6 bases). V lost 3 bases and J lost 5, with 15 bases in between. Germline CDR1 and CDR2: SGHRS and YFSETQ. This CDR3 has 15 amino acids. The CDR3: CASSSTGQADQPQHF. In nucleotides, the CDR3 is TGCGCCAGCAGCTCCACAGGGCAGGCAGATCAGCCCCAGCATTTT.

V gene TRBV28 combines with J gene TRBJ1-6; D gene unclear. V was cut by 7 bases and J by 7 bases, with 14 bases left in between. The germline V gene has CDR1 MDHEN and CDR2 SYDVKM. This CDR3 contains 14 residues. CDR3 bases: TGTGCCAGCATTAAAGACCAGAACAATTCACCCCTCCACTTT. It encodes CASIKDQNNSPLHF.

The J gene is TRBJ1-6, the V gene TRBV7-2; TRBD1 might be the D (5 bases). CDR3 length equals 15 residues. The V gene lost 1 base and the J gene lost 9 bases, with 13 bases spanning the gap. Germline loops: CDR1 SGHTA, CDR2 FQGNSA. CDR3 DNA: TGTGCCAGCAGCTTAGTACCGGGGCTGGGTTCACCCCTCCACTTT. This sequence encodes CASSLVPGLGSPLHF.

The gene calls are TRBV27 and TRBJ1-5, with D perhaps TRBD1 (6 bases). The CDR3 is 14 residues long. Trimming removed 4 bases from V and 4 bases from J, with 11 bases in between. The germline CDR1 and CDR2 sequences are MNHEY and SMNVEV (reference sequence). The CDR3, as DNA: TGTGCCAGCAGTTGGGGCAGGGGTAATCAGCCCCAGCATTTT. Protein product: CASSWGRGNQPQHF.

The CDR3 reads CASTPDRGGTEAFF. In DNA form, the CDR3 reads TGTGCCAGTACCCCTGACAGGGGGGGGACTGAAGCTTTCTTT. V is TRBV19 and J is TRBJ1-1, with 9 bases identical to TRBD1. Germline V lookup: CDR1 LNHDA, CDR2 SQIVND (reference sequence). V was clipped by 7 bases and J by 5 bases; unmatched bases: 8. The CDR3 loop spans 14 amino acids.

The table lists this clone with a count of one. J is TRBJ2-3 and V is TRBV18, with 11 nucleotides matching TRBD2. V lost 10 bases and J lost 3; bases outside the gene matches: 6. The CDR3 runs to 14 residues. Germline V gene lookup returns CDR1 KGHSH and CDR2 LQKENI. In DNA, the CDR3 is TGTGCCACCTCCAGACTAGCGGGGACAGATACGCAGTATTTT. Translation: CATSRLAGTDTQYF.

The chain links TRBV5-1 to TRBJ2-1, with 9 bases identical to TRBD1. V shed 4 bases and J 8 bases; nucleotides not matched to a gene: 10. This CDR3 is 15 amino acids long. From germline, CDR1 is SGHRS and CDR2 YFSETQ. The CDR3 loop reads CASSKQGALGDEQFF. Written as DNA, the CDR3 is TGCGCCAGCAGCAAACAGGGGGCACTCGGGGATGAGCAGTTCTTC.

This rearrangement joins TRBV4-2 to TRBJ2-7; D gene unclear. The V gene lost 0 bases and the J gene lost 3 bases, with 12 bases spanning the gap. This CDR3 is built from 15 residues. CDR1 is LGHNA and CDR2 is YNFKEQ in the germline V gene. The CDR3 DNA is TGTGCCAGCAGCCAAGATGGGCCCCTGGACTACGAGCAGTACTTC. Translation: CASSQDGPLDYEQYF.

The chain uses TRBV19 and TRBJ1-4; a possible D gene is TRBD1 (5 bases). Trimming stripped 7 bases from V and 5 bases from J, with 17 bases between. Germline assignment: CDR1 LNHDA and CDR2 SQIVND (reference sequence). This CDR3 comprises 15 residues. In nucleotides, the CDR3 is TGTGCCAGTACGAAAGCCAGGGCCCTAAATGAAAAACTGTTTTTT. Its protein product is CASTKARALNEKLFF.

The chain carries TRBV7-2 and TRBJ2-5; TRBD2 agrees at 7 bases. Trimming cost V 5 bases and J 5 bases; bases outside gene matches: 17. Germline V gene lookup returns CDR1 SGHTA and CDR2 FQGNSA. The CDR3 runs 17 residues. This CDR3 reads CASSLLAGAGPGETQYF. The CDR3 DNA follows: TGTGCCAGCAGCCTACTGGCGGGAGCGGGGCCGGGGGAGACCCAGTACTTC.

The V call is TRBV7-9, the J call TRBJ2-3; TRBD2 aligns across 7 bases. J lost 1 base, V lost 5 bases, and 9 bases had no gene match. The CDR3 is 16 residues long. CDR1 is SEHNR, CDR2 FQNEAQ, per germline (reference sequence). The CDR3 nucleotides are TGTGCCAGCAGCGATAGGGCGGCGGGAGGCACAGATACGCAGTATTTT. Amino acid sequence: CASSDRAAGGTDTQYF.

The chain joins TRBV6-5 to TRBJ2-7, with 9 bases that match TRBD1. J gave up 6 bases and V 2 bases, and 5 bases lay outside the gene matches. CDR3 size: 14 residues. In germline, CDR1 is MNHEY, CDR2 SVGAGI. CDR3 sequence: CASSYRTGAGEQYF. The CDR3, as DNA: TGTGCCAGCAGTTACAGGACAGGGGCTGGCGAGCAGTACTTC.

The CDR3 loop is CASSLFPGQGNQPQHF. The CDR3 nucleotides are TGTGCCAGCAGTTTATTTCCCGGACAAGGCAATCAGCCCCAGCATTTT. The V call is TRBV28, the J call TRBJ1-5, with a tentative D call TRBD1 (5 bases). This CDR3 contains 16 residues. Germline assignment: CDR1 MDHEN and CDR2 SYDVKM. V was trimmed by 1 base and J by 2 bases, leaving 12 bases between them. Using reference TRBV28 and TRBJ1-5 for the parts outside the CDR3, the full variable domain is DVKVTQSSRYLVKRTGEKVFLECVQDMDHENMFWYRQDPGLGLRLIYFSYDVKMKEKGDIPEGYSVSREKKERFSLILESASTNQTSMYLCASSLFPGQGNQPQHFGDGTRLSIL.

As DNA, the CDR3 is TGTGCCAGCAGCTCCAGAGCAGGGCCCGACTCACCCCTCCACTTT. It translates to CASSSRAGPDSPLHF. The chain has TRBV7-3 and TRBJ1-6; D might be TRBD1 (5 bases). Trimming stripped 4 bases from V and 10 bases from J, with 17 bases between. The CDR3 consists of 15 residues. Germline V gene sequence: CDR1 SGHTA, CDR2 FQGTGA.

The rearrangement uses TRBV5-8 and TRBJ1-2, with D possibly TRBD1 on 6 matching bases. Trimming cost V 0 bases and J 4 bases, with 10 bases left between them. CDR3 length: 14 residues. Looked up from germline, CDR1 is SGHTS and CDR2 is YDEGEE. The CDR3, as DNA: TGTGCCAGCAGCTTGGTCGGGGGGCCCTATGGCTACACCTTC. It translates to CASSLVGGPYGYTF.

The chain couples TRBV7-2 to TRBJ2-5, with 10 positions matching TRBD2. The CDR3 covers 16 residues. CDR1 is SGHTA and CDR2 is FQGNSA in the germline V gene. Losses at the gene ends were 4 bases for V and 1 base for J; bases not matched to a gene: 6. CDR3 DNA: TGTGCCAGCAGCTCCCGGTTAGCGGGGGGCCAAGAGACCCAGTACTTC. Residues: CASSSRLAGGQETQYF.

This clone was observed once. The chain links TRBV11-3 to TRBJ2-1; 12 bases map to TRBD2. The J segment lost 7 bases and the V segment lost 4 bases, leaving 5 bases of the junction unmatched. The CDR3 length is 15 residues. Germline-derived CDR1 and CDR2 are SGHNT and YENEEA. The CDR3 is CASSSTSGGINEQFF. As DNA, the CDR3 is TGTGCCAGCAGCTCTACTAGCGGGGGGATTAATGAGCAGTTCTTC.

This clone was counted a few times. V is TRBV30 and J is TRBJ1-5; D not resolved. Germline V gives CDR1 GTSNPN, CDR2 SVGIG (reference sequence). The CDR3 sequence is 13 residues long. The V gene lost 1 base and the J gene lost 5 bases, with 9 bases spanning the gap. As DNA, the CDR3 is TGTGCCTGGAGTGAGGGTGGGGATCAGCCCCAGCATTTT. Its translation is CAWSEGGDQPQHF.

V gene TRBV7-9 combines with J gene TRBJ2-6; possibly TRBD1 or TRBD2 for D (6 bases each). This CDR3 has 17 residues. CDR1 is SEHNR and CDR2 is FQNEAQ in the germline V gene (reference sequence). The V end was cut by 7 bases, the J end by 4 bases, with 20 bases between. In nucleotides, the CDR3 is TGTGCCAGCACCCTAGGGGGGAGATCTTTAGGGGCCAACGTCCTGACTTTC. Its protein is CASTLGGRSLGANVLTF.

There are a few counts of this clone. This sequence joins TRBV4-1 and TRBJ1-2; 9 bases are shared with TRBD1. V gave up 0 bases and J gave up 8 bases; unmatched junction bases: 7. The CDR3 sequence is 15 residues long. Germline CDR1 MGHRA, CDR2 YSYEKL. The CDR3: CASSQDPGQGFGYTF. The CDR3 DNA follows: TGCGCCAGCAGCCAAGATCCCGGACAGGGGTTCGGCTACACCTTC.

This clone showed up just once. The chain uses TRBV7-2 and TRBJ2-7; TRBD2 matches at 7 bases. The germline V gene encodes CDR1 SGHTA and CDR2 FQGNSA. With 8 bases clipped from V and 6 bases from J, the junction kept 10 bases outside the gene matches. The CDR3 contains 13 residues. In DNA, the CDR3 is TGTGCCAGCGGCGGGGAGGGCTTTGGCGAGCAGTACTTC. It translates to CASGGEGFGEQYF.